The rows below give T cell receptor beta chains drawn from one sample of a study of cytomegalovirus exposure and HLA in healthy donors. The data were produced by immunoSEQ multiplex PCR, yet TCRdb's version contains in-frame clones alone and is incomplete. The repertoire consists of tens of thousands of clones, with over 70% occurring once and the leading ten covering roughly 11%. Input material: PBMCs. Every receptor here comes from a human donor in good health. Both conserved end residues are part of each CDR3. The D gene is left open where the match is weak. Where a row states a size, it is once, few, many or the class of an expanded clone; other rows omit it.

d_gene | abundance | j_gene | v_gene | CDR3aa | CDR3nt
. | . | TRBJ1-4 | TRBV27 | CASSLSPSGGANEKLFF | TGTGCCAGCAGTTTATCTCCTTCGGGGGGGGCTAATGAAAAACTGTTTTTT
. | . | TRBJ2-7 | TRBV25-1 | CASQGSYEQYF | TGTGCCAGCCAGGGCTCCTACGAGCAGTACTTC
TRBD2 | . | TRBJ2-1 | TRBV10-2 | CASSEPRSGRAEGNEQFF | TGCGCCAGCAGTGAGCCTCGGAGCGGGAGGGCCGAGGGTAATGAGCAGTTCTTC
. | once | TRBJ2-5 | TRBV28 | CASSSLYGEETQYF | TGTGCCAGCAGTTCCCTCTACGGGGAAGAGACCCAGTACTTC
. | once | TRBJ1-1 | TRBV7-9 | CASSFTREAFF | TGTGCCAGCAGCTTTACCCGGGAAGCTTTCTTT
TRBD1 | . | TRBJ2-7 | TRBV10-3 | CAISDPGQGSYEQYF | TGTGCCATCAGTGATCCGGGACAGGGTTCTTACGAGCAGTACTTC
. | . | TRBJ2-7 | TRBV13 | CASSPQGYEQYF | TGTGCCAGCAGCCCACAGGGTTACGAGCAGTACTTC
TRBD1 | . | TRBJ2-7 | TRBV4-2 | CASSPRGQGVHEQYF | TGTGCCAGCAGCCCAAGGGGACAGGGGGTCCACGAGCAGTACTTC
. | . | TRBJ1-1 | TRBV5-1 | CASSLGTATEAFF | TGCGCCAGCAGCTTGGGTACAGCCACTGAAGCTTTCTTT
TRBD2 | few | TRBJ2-7 | TRBV29-1 | CSARGSGSYEQYF | TGCAGCGCCCGGGGTAGCGGGAGCTACGAGCAGTACTTC
. | . | TRBJ2-7 | TRBV5-1 | CASSLVEGGLYEQYF | TGCGCCAGCAGCTTGGTTGAGGGGGGGCTCTACGAGCAGTACTTC